This entry lists 30 T cell receptor beta chains sequenced from one sample in a study of T cell repertoires in cytomegalovirus infection. TCRdb processed the reads anew with MiXCR; each CDR3 protein has one entry. The sample includes 300,000 to 400,000 distinct CDR3 sequences, approximately 32% of them seen just once. Their antigen targets remain unknown. Source: cultured PBMCs, taken from culture after CMV antigen stimulation. The origin of the receptors is a human donor in good health (CMV status not recorded). Some clones in this sample may be carry-over from other donors' samples.

This clonotype was seen more than once but under ten times. The rearrangement joins TRBV28 to TRBJ2-3; D is uncertain. The CDR3 totals 12 residues. CDR1 and CDR2 from the germline V gene are MDHEN and SYDVKM. Trimming shortened V by 6 bases and J by 6 bases, and 10 bases separated the two germline ends. CDR3 in amino acids: CASSVPVDTQYF. CDR3 DNA: TGTGCCAGCAGCGTCCCTGTTGATACGCAGTATTTT.

The chain employs TRBV9 and TRBJ2-4; 10 bases fit TRBD2. Germline values: CDR1 SGDLS, CDR2 YYNGEE. The J segment lost 8 bases and the V segment lost 3 bases, leaving 11 bases of the junction unmatched. CDR3 length equals 16 residues. The CDR3 DNA sequence: TGTGCCAGCAGCGGCCCGTCAGCGGGAGGGCCGGACATTCAGTACTTC. Amino acids: CASSGPSAGGPDIQYF.

V is TRBV6-1 and J is TRBJ2-6, with 8 bases that match TRBD2. Germline assignment: CDR1 MNHNS and CDR2 SASEGT. After removal of 1 base from V and 0 bases from J, the junction contained 8 bases not matched to a gene. There are 19 residues in the CDR3. CDR3 region: CASSEVRSGSLSGANVLTF. CDR3 nucleotides: TGTGCCAGCAGTGAAGTACGAAGCGGGAGCCTCTCTGGGGCCAACGTCCTGACTTTC.

This clonotype appeared a few times. This chain connects TRBV14 to TRBJ1-1, with a tentative D call TRBD1 (5 bases). The CDR3 is made up of 13 amino acids. Trimming pared 9 bases from V and 6 bases from J, leaving 17 bases between. CDR1 SGHDN and CDR2 FVKESK come from the germline V gene. CDR3 DNA sequence: TGTGCCAGTTCAGGGCCCCCGAGCGCTGAAGCTTTCTTT. This sequence encodes CASSGPPSAEAFF.

Ten or more counts support this clonotype. The genes are TRBV7-2 and TRBJ1-1; tentatively, D is TRBD1 (6 bases). There are 16 residues in the CDR3. From germline, CDR1 is SGHTA and CDR2 FQGNSA. Between the trimmed V and J ends, which lost 5 bases and 0 bases, there was a span of 16 bases. CDR3 nucleotides: TGTGCCAGCAGCACGCGACAGGAGGGCATGAACACTGAAGCTTTCTTT. As protein: CASSTRQEGMNTEAFF.

The table lists this clonotype with a few counts. The rearrangement joins TRBV25-1 to TRBJ1-1; tentative D call: TRBD1 (5 bases). V was clipped by 3 bases and J by 6 bases, with 17 bases between them. The CDR3 contains 15 residues. Germline V gene data show CDR1 as MGHDK and CDR2 as SYGVNS. DNA of the CDR3: TGTGCCAGCAGTGATCTCCAAACCGGGACTTCTGAAGCTTTCTTT. Translation: CASSDLQTGTSEAFF. The full variable domain, in which reference TRBV25-1 and TRBJ1-1 provide the parts outside the CDR3, is EADIYQTPRYLVIGTGKKITLECSQTMGHDKMYWYQQDPGMELHLIHYSYGVNSTEKGDLSSESTVSRIRTEHFPLTLESARPSHTSQYLCASSDLQTGTSEAFFGQGTRLTVV.

The chain has TRBV29-1 and TRBJ1-2; tentatively, D is TRBD1 (6 bases). Trimming took off 2 bases at V and 3 bases at J, with 22 bases between the two ends. Germline V CDR1 and CDR2: SQVTM, ANQGSEA. The CDR3 consists of 17 residues. The CDR3 reads CSVERQGPDTLDYGYTF. The DNA of the CDR3 is TGCAGCGTTGAAAGGCAGGGGCCCGACACTCTGGACTATGGCTACACCTTC. Combining the CDR3 with reference TRBV29-1 and TRBJ1-2 gives the whole variable domain SAVISQKPSRDICQRGTSLTIQCQVDSQVTMMFWYRQQPGQSLTLIATANQGSEATYESGFVIDKFPISRPNLTFSTLTVSNMSPEDSSIYLCSVERQGPDTLDYGYTFGSGTRLTVV.

The chain has TRBV19 and TRBJ1-5; no clear D. This CDR3 has 13 residues. Trimming removed 6 bases at V and 4 bases at J, with 10 bases between. Looked up from germline, CDR1 is LNHDA and CDR2 is SQIVND (reference sequence). CDR3 residues: CASRGPRNQPQHF. The DNA of the CDR3 is TGTGCCAGTAGGGGCCCAAGGAATCAGCCCCAGCATTTT.

This clonotype was recorded a few times. This chain links TRBV7-6 with TRBJ2-3; 8 positions match TRBD1. Germline V lookup: CDR1 SGHVS, CDR2 FNYEAQ. V lost 10 bases, J lost 6 bases, and 12 bases stayed unmatched. The CDR3 runs to 14 residues. The CDR3 loop reads CAITPTGEGDTQYF. CDR3 sequence (DNA): TGTGCCATCACCCCGACAGGGGAAGGTGATACGCAGTATTTT.

This clonotype came up a few times. The genes are TRBV12-5 and TRBJ1-1; possibly TRBD1 for D (5 bases). V gave up 5 bases and J gave up 5 bases, with 12 bases separating them. The CDR3 sequence is 13 residues long. Germline V gene lookup returns CDR1 LGHNT and CDR2 FRNRAP. The CDR3 sequence is CASGTPGNTEAFF. The DNA of the CDR3 is TGTGCTAGTGGTACCCCAGGGAATACTGAAGCTTTCTTT. The whole variable domain, remainder taken from reference TRBV12-5 and TRBJ1-1, is DARVTQTPRHKVTEMGQEVTMRCQPILGHNTVFWYRQTMMQGLELLAYFRNRAPLDDSGMPKDRFSAEMPDATLATLKIQPSEPRDSAVYFCASGTPGNTEAFFGQGTRLTVV.

The genes are TRBV7-9 and TRBJ1-4, with 9 bases identical to TRBD1. J gave up 11 bases and V 5 bases, and 6 bases lay outside the gene matches. Looked up from germline, CDR1 is SEHNR and CDR2 is FQNEAQ (reference sequence). The CDR3 has 13 amino acids. The CDR3 region is CASSRGGTGKLFF. CDR3 nucleotides: TGTGCCAGCAGCCGAGGCGGGACAGGGAAACTGTTTTTT. The variable domain in full, completed from reference TRBV7-9 and TRBJ1-4, reads DTGVSQNPRHKITKRGQNVTFRCDPISEHNRLYWYRQTLGQGPEFLTYFQNEAQLEKSRLLSDRFSAERPKGSFSTLEIQRTEQGDSAMYLCASSRGGTGKLFFGSGTQLSVL.

J is TRBJ2-1 and V is TRBV19, with D perhaps matching TRBD1 (6 bases). Germline V gene lookup returns CDR1 LNHDA and CDR2 SQIVND (reference sequence). The CDR3 sequence is 16 residues long. V lost 7 bases and J 1 base, leaving 17 bases between the germline ends. As DNA, the CDR3 is TGTGCCAGTACCAGACAGGCGTCTTCTTCCTACAATGAGCAGTTCTTC. Translated, it gives CASTRQASSSYNEQFF.

A few counts support this clonotype. The V call is TRBV7-8, the J call TRBJ1-4; TRBD1 is a possible D gene (6 bases). Trimming left V 1 base short and J 8 bases short, with 14 bases between. CDR3 size: 15 residues. CDR1 and CDR2 from the germline V gene are SGHVS and FQNEAQ. The CDR3 DNA is TGTGCCAGCAGCTTAGTAGGCAGGGGATACGAAAAACTGTTTTTT. Encoded protein: CASSLVGRGYEKLFF. The complete variable domain, with remaining parts taken from reference TRBV7-8 and TRBJ1-4, reads GAGVSQSPRYKVAKRGQDVALRCDPISGHVSLFWYQQALGQGPEFLTYFQNEAQLDKSGLPSDRFFAERPEGSVSTLKIQRTQQEDSAVYLCASSLVGRGYEKLFFGSGTQLSVL.

This sequence joins TRBV7-9 and TRBJ2-3; perhaps D is TRBD1 or TRBD2 (5 bases each). Germline assignment: CDR1 SEHNR and CDR2 FQNEAQ (reference sequence). The V end lost 5 bases, the J end lost 5 bases, and 20 bases lay between the germline ends. The CDR3 covers 16 residues. CDR3 sequence (DNA): TGTGCCAGCAGCACTTCCGGGACCCGAGGGGTAGATACGCAGTATTTT. Translating gives CASSTSGTRGVDTQYF.

The chain couples TRBV12-3 or TRBV12-4 to TRBJ1-6; D remains ambiguous. The CDR3 loop spans 11 amino acids. The V end was cut by 4 bases, the J end by 9 bases, with 4 bases between. The DNA of the CDR3 is TGTGCCAGCAGTTCCGGTTCACCCCTCCACTTT. It is translated as CASSSGSPLHF.

This clonotype was observed many times. The chain carries TRBV7-2 and TRBJ1-4; TRBD1 matches at 8 bases. Germline V gene lookup returns CDR1 SGHTA and CDR2 FQGNSA. The ends lost 4 bases at V and 7 bases at J; junction bases unmatched: 2. The CDR3 covers 13 residues. The CDR3, as DNA: TGTGCCAGCAGCTACGACAGGGGTGAAAAACTGTTTTTT. As protein: CASSYDRGEKLFF.

This clonotype has only a few counts. The chain carries TRBV19 and TRBJ2-7; D possibly matches TRBD1 or TRBD2 (5 bases each). Germline CDR1 reads LNHDA; CDR2 reads SQIVND (reference sequence). V gave up 5 bases and J gave up 5 bases, with 13 bases separating them. This CDR3 is built from 13 residues. The CDR3 DNA reads TGTGCCAGTAGTTCTCGGGGCGTGGACGAGCAGTACTTC. It encodes CASSSRGVDEQYF.

This clonotype showed up just a few times. The genes are TRBV6-4 and TRBJ1-5; D is ambiguous. The CDR3 loop spans 15 amino acids. The germline CDR1 and CDR2 sequences are MRHNA and SNTAGT. V lost 2 bases to trimming and J lost 6 bases, with 14 bases between them. The DNA for the CDR3 is TGTGCCAGCAGTGACCCGACACCTTGGGGTCAGCCCCAGCATTTT. Translated, it gives CASSDPTPWGQPQHF.

The chain joins TRBV7-2 to TRBJ2-1; TRBD2 agrees at 7 bases. There are 16 residues in the CDR3. Looked up from germline, CDR1 is SGHTA and CDR2 is FQGNSA. Trimming took 0 bases from V and 2 from J; bases not matched to a gene: 4. The CDR3 region has the DNA TGTGCCAGCAGCTTAGCGTCCAGCGGGGCCTACAATGAGCAGTTCTTC. Protein product: CASSLASSGAYNEQFF.

This clonotype turned up a few times. In nucleotides, the CDR3 is TGTGCCATCAGTGAGTCGACAGGGGGCGGCTATGGCTACACCTTC. This codes for CAISESTGGGYGYTF. This rearrangement joins TRBV10-3 to TRBJ1-2; 10 positions match TRBD1. Germline CDR1 reads ENHRY; CDR2 reads SYGVKD. The CDR3 runs to 15 residues. With V trimmed by 0 bases and J by 4 bases, 2 bases remained unmatched.

There are a few counts of this clonotype. The chain employs TRBV7-2 and TRBJ2-2; D perhaps matches TRBD2 (5 bases). V lost 2 bases to trimming and J lost 16 bases, with 14 bases between them. The CDR3 is 12 amino acids. Germline lookup yields CDR1 SGHTA and CDR2 FQGNSA. The CDR3 is CASSLYVGVPFF. The DNA for the CDR3 is TGTGCCAGCAGCTTATATGTCGGGGTGCCGTTTTTT.

This clonotype was counted ten times or more. The chain employs TRBV7-8 and TRBJ2-5; D assignment may be TRBD1 or TRBD2 (6 bases each). The CDR3 is 16 residues long. Germline CDR1 is SGHVS and CDR2 is FQNEAQ. Between the trimmed V and J ends, which lost 2 bases and 4 bases, there was a span of 17 bases. CDR3 coding DNA: TGTGCCAGCAGCTTAATGGCGGCCGGGGGCGGAGAGACCCAGTACTTC. Encoded protein: CASSLMAAGGGETQYF.

This chain joins TRBV7-4 and TRBJ2-7; 10 nucleotides match TRBD2. Germline CDR1 and CDR2: SGHVT and SQSDAQ. This CDR3 comprises 19 residues. Trimming at V came to 3 bases and at J to 6 bases, leaving 20 bases not matched to a gene. The CDR3 is CASSFRGLAGVNPLFEQYF. CDR3 bases: TGTGCCAGCAGCTTCCGAGGGCTAGCGGGAGTAAACCCGTTGTTCGAGCAGTACTTC.

This clonotype was seen more than once but under ten times. The rearrangement uses TRBV12-3 or TRBV12-4 and TRBJ2-3, with D uncertain. This CDR3 is built from 14 residues. The V gene lost 1 base and the J gene lost 2 bases, with 7 bases spanning the gap. CDR3 loop: CASSLGQNTDTQYF. The DNA for the CDR3 is TGTGCCAGCAGTTTAGGGCAGAACACAGATACGCAGTATTTT.

This clonotype was detected only a few times. The chain has TRBV12-3 or TRBV12-4 and TRBJ2-5, with 8 bases fitting TRBD1. With 3 bases clipped from V and 5 bases from J, the junction kept 2 bases outside the gene matches. CDR3 length equals 13 residues. CDR3 DNA sequence: TGTGCCAGCAGTTTCAGGGGGCGTGAGACCCAGTACTTC. Translated: CASSFRGRETQYF.

This sequence joins TRBV7-8 and TRBJ2-5, with 13 bases lining up with TRBD2. CDR1 SGHVS and CDR2 FQNEAQ come from the germline V gene. The CDR3 is 14 residues long. The V segment lost 8 bases and the J segment 10 bases; nucleotides outside the gene matches: 10. As DNA, the CDR3 is TGTGCCAGCTTCCTCGGGACTAGCGGGGAAGGCCAGTACTTC. It yields the protein CASFLGTSGEGQYF.

This clonotype came up a few times. V gene TRBV27 combines with J gene TRBJ2-7; TRBD1 might be the D (6 bases). CDR1 MNHEY and CDR2 SMNVEV come from the germline V gene (reference sequence). This CDR3 has 11 residues. Trimming shortened V by 7 bases and J by 8 bases, and 12 bases separated the two germline ends. The CDR3 region is CASNQGSQQYF. In DNA form, the CDR3 reads TGTGCCAGCAACCAGGGGAGTCAGCAGTACTTC.

The table lists this clonotype with a few counts. This clone may be a read error of a much larger clone one base away. The V gene is TRBV12-3 or TRBV12-4, the J gene TRBJ1-1; D possibly corresponds to TRBD1 (5 bases). The CDR3 is 14 amino acids. Trimming removed 3 bases from V and 0 bases from J, with 8 bases in between. The DNA for the CDR3 is TGTGCCAGCAGTTTTGAGGGGATGAACACTGAAGCTTTCTTT. It specifies CASSFEGMNTEAFF.

The V gene is TRBV12-3 or TRBV12-4, the J gene TRBJ2-7; D call uncertain. V was clipped by 6 bases and J by 3 bases, with 9 bases between them. This CDR3 region has 12 residues. CDR3: CASRTDGYEQYF. For the CDR3, the DNA is TGTGCCAGCAGGACGGACGGCTACGAGCAGTACTTC.

Ten or more counts support this clonotype. The CDR3 loop reads CASSLDGDTQYF. The CDR3 bases are TGTGCCAGCAGCTTAGACGGGGATACGCAGTATTTT. V usage is TRBV11-2 and J usage is TRBJ2-3; no firm D call. CDR1 is SGHAT, CDR2 FQNNGV, per germline. The CDR3 is made up of 12 amino acids. V lost 0 bases, J lost 6 bases, and 4 bases lay in between.